A single TCR beta chain is shown here with its context. These data come from a study of blood T cell repertoires in COVID-19. Looking at the study overall: The origin of the acute and convalescent COVID-19 samples was the United States, Italy and Spain.

CDR3 length: 22 residues. V was pared by 5 bases and J by 4 bases, with 29 bases of the junction left unmatched. The germline CDR1 and CDR2 sequences are LGHDT and YNNKEL (reference sequence). Individuals aged about 18 to 95 years were recruited from about two dozen US areas. The method was immunoSEQ multiplex PCR; TCRdb's version includes in-frame clones alone and lacks a portion of them. The data hold roughly 300,000 clones, with more than 80% observed a single time. This TCR was recovered from a woman in her twenties or thirties who had recovered from COVID-19. Material for sequencing was PBMCs or T cells enriched from blood (not recorded which). This chain connects TRBV3-1 (or the pseudogene TRBV3-2) to TRBJ2-7; 10 nucleotides line up with TRBD2. This CDR3 reads CASSYTLLVSRGTTSGRYEQYF. In nucleotides, the CDR3 is TGTGCCAGCAGCTACACGTTATTGGTGTCCAGAGGGACGACTAGCGGGCGATACGAGCAGTACTTC.